A few counts support the clone carrying this T cell receptor (beta chain). Its specificity is unknown. The data belong to a study of cytomegalovirus exposure and HLA in healthy donors. General study results and limits: Another analysis was done later, and it associated 15,000 to 20,000 TCR beta sequences with HLA alleles at 0.05 false discovery rate.

Use of 60 Vbeta and 13 Jbeta primers characterized the PCR. The table came from immunoSEQ multiplex PCR; TCRdb's copy has only in-frame clones and leaves some out. The repertoire holds 90,000 to 150,000 clones, with about 78% as singletons. Trimming pared 0 bases from V and 3 bases from J, leaving 11 bases between. The CDR3 length is 15 residues. Germline CDR1 reads SEHNR; CDR2 reads FQNEAQ (reference sequence). This sequence originates from a woman aged 40 to 50 in good health and CMV-seropositive. The genes are TRBV7-9 and TRBJ1-1; no clear D gene. The sequenced sample was PBMCs. As DNA, the CDR3 is TGTGCCAGCAGCTTAGCCCGGGGAGTGTACACTGAAGCTTTCTTT. This encodes CASSLARGVYTEAFF.